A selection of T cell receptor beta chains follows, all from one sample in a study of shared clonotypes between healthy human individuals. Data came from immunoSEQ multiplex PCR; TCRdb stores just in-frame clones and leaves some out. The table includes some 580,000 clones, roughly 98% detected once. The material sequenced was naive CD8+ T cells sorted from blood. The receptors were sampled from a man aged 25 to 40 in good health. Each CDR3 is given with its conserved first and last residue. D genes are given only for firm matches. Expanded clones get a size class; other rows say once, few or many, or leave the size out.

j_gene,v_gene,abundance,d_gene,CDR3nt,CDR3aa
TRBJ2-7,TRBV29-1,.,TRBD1,TGCAGCGTTGCCGGGGACAGGGGGTCCTCCTACGAGCAGTACTTC,CSVAGDRGSSYEQYF
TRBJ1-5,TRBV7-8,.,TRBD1,TGTGCCAGCAGCAGGGACAGGGGGCAGAGTCAGCCCCAGCATTTT,CASSRDRGQSQPQHF
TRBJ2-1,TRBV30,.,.,TGTGCCTGGAGTGAACCGGGACCACAAAATGAGCAGTTCTTC,CAWSEPGPQNEQFF
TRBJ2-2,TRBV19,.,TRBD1,TGTGCCAGTGGGCTAGGACAGGGGTCCGGGGAGCTGTTTTTT,CASGLGQGSGELFF
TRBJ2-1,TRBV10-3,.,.,TGTGCCATCAGTGCCGGGTCGAGCTCCTACAATGAGCAGTTCTTC,CAISAGSSSYNEQFF
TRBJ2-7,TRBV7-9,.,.,TGTGCCAGCAGCTTAAAAGGGGACCCTTACGAGCAGTACTTC,CASSLKGDPYEQYF
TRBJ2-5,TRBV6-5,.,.,TGTGCCAGCAGTTACTCAGGGGGGTGGGAGACCCAGTACTTC,CASSYSGGWETQYF
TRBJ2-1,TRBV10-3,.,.,TGTGCCATCGGGGGAAATGAGCAGTTCTTC,CAIGGNEQFF
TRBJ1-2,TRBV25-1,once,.,TGTGACAGCAGCTTTCAGGGACCTAACTATGGCTACACCTTC,CDSSFQGPNYGYTF
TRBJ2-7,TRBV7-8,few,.,TGTGCCAGCAGCTTAGGCGGCCGCTACGAGCAGTACTTC,CASSLGGRYEQYF
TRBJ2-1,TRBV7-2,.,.,TGTGCCAGCAGCGCTGGGCTCTACAATGAGCAGTTCTTC,CASSAGLYNEQFF
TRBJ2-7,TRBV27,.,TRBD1,TGTGCCAGCAGTTTATCGGGGGACAGGGTCCCCTACGAGCAGTACTTC,CASSLSGDRVPYEQYF
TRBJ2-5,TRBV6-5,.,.,TGTGCCAGCAGTTACAAATTCGGGACTCATGGGACCCAGTACTTC,CASSYKFGTHGTQYF
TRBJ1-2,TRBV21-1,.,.,TGTGCCAGCAGCAAATGGAGATTCGGGACAGACTATGGCTACACCTTC,CASSKWRFGTDYGYTF
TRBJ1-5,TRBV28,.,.,TGTGCCAGCAGTTTACGGGGGTATAGCAATCAGCCCCAGCATTTT,CASSLRGYSNQPQHF
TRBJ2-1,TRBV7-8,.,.,TGTGCCAGCAGTCCGGCAGGGCTCCCCTACAATGAGCAGTTCTTC,CASSPAGLPYNEQFF
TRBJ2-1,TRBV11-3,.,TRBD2,TGTGCCAGCAGCTTAGGACCGGGACTAGCGGGAGTGGGTGAGCAGTTCTTC,CASSLGPGLAGVGEQFF
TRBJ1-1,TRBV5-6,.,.,TGTGCCAGCAGCCCCCGGGGGACTGAAGCTTTCTTT,CASSPRGTEAFF
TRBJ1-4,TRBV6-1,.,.,TGTGCCAGTATTATGGGAAGGTATAATGAAAAACTGTTTTTT,CASIMGRYNEKLFF
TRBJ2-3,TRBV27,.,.,TGTGCCAGCAGTCAGGTTGGGGAAGAGGGCACAGATACGCAGTATTTT,CASSQVGEEGTDTQYF
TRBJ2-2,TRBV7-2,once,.,TGTGCCAGCAGCTTAGCGGCAGGGTTTAGCGCCACCGGGGAGCTGTTTTTT,CASSLAAGFSATGELFF
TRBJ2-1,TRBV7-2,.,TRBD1,TGTGCCAGCAGCAGCGCTGGACAGGGAAACAATGAGCAGTTCTTC,CASSSAGQGNNEQFF
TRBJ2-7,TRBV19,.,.,TGTGCCAGTAGTATAGGAGGCAGCTACGAGCAGTACTTC,CASSIGGSYEQYF
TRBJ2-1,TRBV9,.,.,TGTGCCAGCAGCTCGGAGGGCTACAATGAGCAGTTCTTC,CASSSEGYNEQFF
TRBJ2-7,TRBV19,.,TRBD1,TGTGCCAGTAGTACGCTGTCGCTCGGGACAGGGGACGAGCAGTACTTC,CASSTLSLGTGDEQYF
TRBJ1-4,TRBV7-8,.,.,TGTGCCAGCAGCTTGTGGATAACTAATGAAAAACTGTTTTTT,CASSLWITNEKLFF
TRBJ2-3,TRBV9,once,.,TGTGCCAGCGGGAGTTCGGGCCCAGATACGCAGTATTTT,CASGSSGPDTQYF
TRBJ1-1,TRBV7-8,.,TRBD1,TGTGCCAGCAGAGGGACAGGGGACACTGAAGCTTTCTTT,CASRGTGDTEAFF
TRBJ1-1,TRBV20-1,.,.,TGCAGTGCCTACACTGAAGCTTTCTTT,CSAYTEAFF
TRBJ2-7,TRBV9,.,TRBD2,TGTGCCAGCAGCGTAGGGACTAGCGGGGCCTACGAGCAGTACTTC,CASSVGTSGAYEQYF
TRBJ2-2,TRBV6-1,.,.,TGTGCCAGCAGAAGCAGGGCCACGAACACCGGGGAGCTGTTTTTT,CASRSRATNTGELFF
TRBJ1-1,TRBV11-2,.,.,TGTGCCAGCAGCTTAGGGTGGGGAAGCACTGAAGCTTTCTTT,CASSLGWGSTEAFF
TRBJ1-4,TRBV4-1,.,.,TGCGCCAGCAGCCAAAATCGGTATGAAAAACTGTTTTTT,CASSQNRYEKLFF
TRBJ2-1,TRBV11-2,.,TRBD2,TGTGCCAGCAGCTATCGCGGGACTAGCGGTTCCTACAATGAGCAGTTCTTC,CASSYRGTSGSYNEQFF
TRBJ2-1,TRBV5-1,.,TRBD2,TGCGCCAGCAGCTTGGAAGCGGGGGGCTCCTACAATGAGCAGTTCTTC,CASSLEAGGSYNEQFF
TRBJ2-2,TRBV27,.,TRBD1,TGTGCCACCTCGGGGACAGTGAACACCGGGGAGCTGTTTTTT,CATSGTVNTGELFF
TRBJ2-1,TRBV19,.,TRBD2,TGTGCCAGTAGTATCTCTGGGGGGGGTGAGCAGTTCTTC,CASSISGGGEQFF
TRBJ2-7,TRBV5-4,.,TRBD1,TGTGCCAGCAGCTCCCGGGACAGCATCTACGAGCAGTACTTC,CASSSRDSIYEQYF
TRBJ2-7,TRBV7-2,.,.,TGTGCCAGCAGCTCCCCCGGTGCCTCCTACGAGCAGTACTTC,CASSSPGASYEQYF
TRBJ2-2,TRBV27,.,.,TGTGCCAGCAGTCGCCCGTCAGCGGAGTTGAATCTGAACACCGGGGAGCTGTTTTTT,CASSRPSAELNLNTGELFF
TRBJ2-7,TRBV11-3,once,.,TGTGCCAGCAGCTTGGCGGGCTACGAATACGAGCAGTACTTC,CASSLAGYEYEQYF
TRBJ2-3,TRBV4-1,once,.,TGCGCCAGCAGCCAAGTGGCGCAAGATACGCAGTATTTT,CASSQVAQDTQYF
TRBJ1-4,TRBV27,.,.,TGTGCCAGCAGTTTATCGTGGGCCAGCCTCAATGAAAAACTGTTTTTT,CASSLSWASLNEKLFF
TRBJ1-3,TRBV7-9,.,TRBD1,TGTGCCAGCAGCGAACCCGGACAGGCCTACCACTCTGGAAACACCATATATTTT,CASSEPGQAYHSGNTIYF
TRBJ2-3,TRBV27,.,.,TGTGCCAGCAGTTTATCGGGGTGGATCGCCACAGATACGCAGTATTTT,CASSLSGWIATDTQYF
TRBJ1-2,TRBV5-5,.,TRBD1,TGTGCCAGCAGCTGGGACAGGGCGGCGGATGGCTACACCTTC,CASSWDRAADGYTF
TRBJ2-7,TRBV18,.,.,TGTGCCAGCTCCCTCCGCTCCTACGAGCAGTACTTC,CASSLRSYEQYF
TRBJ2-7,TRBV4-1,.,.,TGCGCCAGCAGCCAGTTTAGTGGGTCATACGAGCAGTACTTC,CASSQFSGSYEQYF
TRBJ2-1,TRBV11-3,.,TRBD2,TGTGCCAGCAGCTTAGCGGGGGGGGCGCAGGGGCCAGACTACAATGAGCAGTTCTTC,CASSLAGGAQGPDYNEQFF
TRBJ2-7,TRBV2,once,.,TGTGCCAGCAAGGGCTACGAGCAGTACTTC,CASKGYEQYF
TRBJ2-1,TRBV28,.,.,TGTGCCGTTGCGGGTAGCTCCTACAATGAGCAGTTCTTC,CAVAGSSYNEQFF
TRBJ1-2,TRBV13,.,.,TGTGCCAGCAGTACTATAGGGGATTTGAGCTATGGCTACACCTTC,CASSTIGDLSYGYTF
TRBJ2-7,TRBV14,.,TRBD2,TGTGCCAGCAGCCCCCTGGGACTAACGTACGAGCAGTACTTC,CASSPLGLTYEQYF
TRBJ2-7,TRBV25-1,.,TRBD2,TGTGCCAGCAGTGAATCTGGACTAGCATACGAGCAGTACTTC,CASSESGLAYEQYF
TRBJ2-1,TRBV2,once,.,TGTGCCAGCAGGGATAGGGAGGATACCTACAATGAGCAGTTCTTC,CASRDREDTYNEQFF